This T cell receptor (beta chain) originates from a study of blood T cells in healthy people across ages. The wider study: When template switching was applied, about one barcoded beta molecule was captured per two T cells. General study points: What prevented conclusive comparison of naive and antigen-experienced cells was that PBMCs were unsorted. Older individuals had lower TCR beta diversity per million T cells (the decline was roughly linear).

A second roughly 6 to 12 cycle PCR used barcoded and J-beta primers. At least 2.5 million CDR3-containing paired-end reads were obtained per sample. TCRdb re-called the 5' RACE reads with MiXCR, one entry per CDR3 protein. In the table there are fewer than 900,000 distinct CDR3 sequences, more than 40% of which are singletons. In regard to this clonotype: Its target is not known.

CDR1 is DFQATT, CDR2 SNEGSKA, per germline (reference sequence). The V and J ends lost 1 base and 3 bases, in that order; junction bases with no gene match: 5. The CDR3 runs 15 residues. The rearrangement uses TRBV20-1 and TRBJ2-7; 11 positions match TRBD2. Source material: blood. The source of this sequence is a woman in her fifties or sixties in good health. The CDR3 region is CSARALAGGSYEQYF. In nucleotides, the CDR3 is TGCAGTGCTAGAGCGCTAGCGGGAGGTAGCTACGAGCAGTACTTC.